This entry lists 8 T cell receptor beta chains sequenced from one sample in a study of blood T cells in healthy people across ages. PCR was performed a second time for roughly 6 to 12 cycles using a sample-barcoded 5' primer and a J-beta primer mix. TCRdb processed the 5' RACE reads anew with MiXCR; each CDR3 protein has one entry. The sample includes around 990,000 distinct CDR3 sequences, less than 25% of them seen just once. The same sample was also used in a study of T cells of mothers and their children.

The specimen was blood. All receptors come from a girl aged 2 to 9 in good health.

The V call is TRBV29-1, the J call TRBJ2-5, with D maybe TRBD2 (6 bases). Germline V gives CDR1 SQVTM, CDR2 ANQGSEA. The CDR3 has 13 amino acids. The CDR3 sequence is CGGERDLEGTQYF. The CDR3 DNA is TGCGGCGGTGAACGGGACTTGGAGGGGACCCAGTACTTC.

This chain links TRBV20-1 with TRBJ1-3; 7 bases line up with TRBD1. Unmatched junction bases numbered 9, after V lost 6 bases and J lost 1 base. Germline V CDR1 and CDR2: DFQATT, SNEGSKA (reference sequence). This CDR3 comprises 15 residues. The CDR3 loop reads CSASSGGRSGNTIYF. Written as DNA, the CDR3 is TGCAGTGCGTCCTCAGGGGGAAGGTCTGGAAACACCATATATTTT.

The table lists this clonotype with a few counts. The chain links TRBV6-5 to TRBJ2-7, with 10 bases fitting TRBD2. The DNA end is a closer match to TRBJ2-5, so the J assignment may be wrong. The CDR3 is made up of 15 amino acids. Germline V gene lookup returns CDR1 MNHEY and CDR2 SVGAGI. The CDR3 protein is CASKISGGLGETQYF. The CDR3 nucleotides read TGTGCCAGCAAAATTAGCGGGGGGCTGGGGGAGACCCAGTACTTC.

This clonotype was observed a few times. The chain combines TRBV7-9 with TRBJ2-5; D call uncertain. This CDR3 has 12 amino acids. V was clipped by 8 bases and J by 1 base, with 8 bases between them. In germline, CDR1 is SEHNR, CDR2 FQNEAQ (reference sequence). The CDR3 nucleotides read TGTGCCAGCCGGAAATCCCAAGAGACCCAGTACTTC. Translation gives CASRKSQETQYF.

The chain employs TRBV20-1 and TRBJ2-1; 10 positions agree with TRBD2. The J call may be mistaken, given a closer DNA end match to TRBJ2-7. The CDR3 covers 13 residues. CDR1 and CDR2 (germline): DFQATT, SNEGSKA (reference sequence). The CDR3 DNA reads TGCAGTGCTTCGCAGTTAGCGGGAGGAGAGCAGTACTTC. This gives the protein CSASQLAGGEQYF.

The rearrangement joins TRBV4-1 to TRBJ2-1, with D perhaps TRBD2 (7 bases). The closer fit of TRBJ2-7 to the DNA end suggests the J call may be wrong. This CDR3 has 15 residues. Germline CDR1 and CDR2: MGHRA and YSYEKL. The CDR3 DNA reads TGCGCCAGCAGCCACGGGGACACTAGCGCCTACGAGCAGTACTTC. It is translated as CASSHGDTSAYEQYF.

This clonotype has more than one count but fewer than ten. The chain recombines TRBV20-1 with TRBJ2-1; the match to TRBD1 covers 7 bases. Gene TRBJ2-7 matches the end of the DNA better, so the J call may be wrong. The germline CDR1 and CDR2 sequences are DFQATT and SNEGSKA (reference sequence). The CDR3 length is 14 residues. In DNA, the CDR3 is TGCAGTGCTAGTCGCTTCCGGGACAGCTACGAGCAGTACTTC. It encodes CSASRFRDSYEQYF.

In this sample, this clonotype turned up a few times. J is TRBJ2-5 and V is TRBV24-1; D may be TRBD2 (5 bases). V was clipped by 4 bases and J by 5 bases, with 10 bases between them. The CDR3 is 13 amino acids. Germline-derived CDR1 and CDR2 are KGHDR and SFDVKD. In DNA form, the CDR3 reads TGTGCCACCAGTGAAACAGTAGCGGAGACCCAGTACTTC. This translates into CATSETVAETQYF.